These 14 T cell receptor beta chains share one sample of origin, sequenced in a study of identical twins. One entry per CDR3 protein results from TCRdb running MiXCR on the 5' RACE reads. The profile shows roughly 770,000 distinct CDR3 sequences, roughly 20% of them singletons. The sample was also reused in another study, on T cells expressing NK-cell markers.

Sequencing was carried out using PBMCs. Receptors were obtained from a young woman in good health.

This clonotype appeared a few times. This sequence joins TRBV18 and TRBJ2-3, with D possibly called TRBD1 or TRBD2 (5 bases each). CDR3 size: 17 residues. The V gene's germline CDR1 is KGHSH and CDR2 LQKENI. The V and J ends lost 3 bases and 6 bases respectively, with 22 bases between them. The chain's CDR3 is CASSPKKTGTLGDTQYF. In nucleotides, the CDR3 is TGTGCCAGCTCACCGAAGAAGACCGGGACGCTAGGGGATACGCAGTATTTT.

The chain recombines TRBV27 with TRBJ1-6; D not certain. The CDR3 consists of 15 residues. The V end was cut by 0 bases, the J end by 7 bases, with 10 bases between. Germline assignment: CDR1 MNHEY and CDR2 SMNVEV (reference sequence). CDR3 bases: TGTGCCAGCAGTTTATCGTTCGGTTCAAATTCACCCCTCCACTTT. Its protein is CASSLSFGSNSPLHF.

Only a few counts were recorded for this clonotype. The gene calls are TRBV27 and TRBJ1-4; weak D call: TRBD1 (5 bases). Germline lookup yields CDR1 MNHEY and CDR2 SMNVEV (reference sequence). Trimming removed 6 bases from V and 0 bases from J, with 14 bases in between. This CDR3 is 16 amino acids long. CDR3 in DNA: TGTGCCAGCAGGTCATGGGGGGGGACAACTAATGAAAAACTGTTTTTT. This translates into CASRSWGGTTNEKLFF.

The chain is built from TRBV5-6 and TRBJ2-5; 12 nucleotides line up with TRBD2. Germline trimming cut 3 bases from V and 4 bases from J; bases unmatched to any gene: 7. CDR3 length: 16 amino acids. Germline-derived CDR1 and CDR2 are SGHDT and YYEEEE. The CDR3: CASSSHGLAGRETQYF. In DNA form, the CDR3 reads TGTGCCAGCAGCTCCCATGGACTAGCGGGGAGAGAGACCCAGTACTTC. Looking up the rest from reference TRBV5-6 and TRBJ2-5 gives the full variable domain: DAGVTQSPTHLIKTRGQQVTLRCSPKSGHDTVSWYQQALGQGPQFIFQYYEEEERQRGNFPDRFSGHQFPNYSSELNVNALLLGDSALYLCASSSHGLAGRETQYFGPGTRLLVL.

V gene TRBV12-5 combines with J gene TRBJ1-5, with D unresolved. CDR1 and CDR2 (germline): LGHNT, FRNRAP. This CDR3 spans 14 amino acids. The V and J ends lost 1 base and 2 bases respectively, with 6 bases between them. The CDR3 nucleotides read TGTGCTAGTGGTTTGGGAGCGGGCAATCAGCCCCAGCATTTT. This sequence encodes CASGLGAGNQPQHF.

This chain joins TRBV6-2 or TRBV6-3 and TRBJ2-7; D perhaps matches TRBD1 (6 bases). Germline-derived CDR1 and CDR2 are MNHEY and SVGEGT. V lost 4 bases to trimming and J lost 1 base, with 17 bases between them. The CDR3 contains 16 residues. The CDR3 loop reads CASSSILTGSSYEQYF. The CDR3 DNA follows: TGTGCCAGCAGTTCGATCTTGACAGGCTCATCCTACGAGCAGTACTTC.

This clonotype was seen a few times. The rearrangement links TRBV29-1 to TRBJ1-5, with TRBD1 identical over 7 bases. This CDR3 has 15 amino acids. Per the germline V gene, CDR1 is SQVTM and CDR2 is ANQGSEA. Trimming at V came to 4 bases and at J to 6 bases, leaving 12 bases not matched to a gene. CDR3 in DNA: TGCAGCGTTGCTTTGGGACAGTCCGTCGGTCAGCCCCAGCATTTT. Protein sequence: CSVALGQSVGQPQHF.

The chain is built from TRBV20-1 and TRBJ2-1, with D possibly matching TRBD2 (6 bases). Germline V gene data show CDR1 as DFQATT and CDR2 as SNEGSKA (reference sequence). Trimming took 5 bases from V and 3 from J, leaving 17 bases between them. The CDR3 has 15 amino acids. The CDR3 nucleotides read TGCAGTGCTCGCCAGACCATGGGACTCTACAATGAGCAGTTCTTC. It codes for CSARQTMGLYNEQFF.

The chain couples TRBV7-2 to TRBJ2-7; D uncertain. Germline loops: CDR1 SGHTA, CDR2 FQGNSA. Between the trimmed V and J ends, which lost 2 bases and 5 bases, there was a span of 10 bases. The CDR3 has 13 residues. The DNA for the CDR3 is TGTGCCAGCAGCTTAAGGTTGGGCGACGAGCAGTACTTC. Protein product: CASSLRLGDEQYF.

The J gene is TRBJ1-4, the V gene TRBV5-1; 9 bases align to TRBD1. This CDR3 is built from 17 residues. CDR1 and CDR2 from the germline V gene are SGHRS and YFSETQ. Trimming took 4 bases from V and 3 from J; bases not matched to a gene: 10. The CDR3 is CASSRRGQGTANEKLFF. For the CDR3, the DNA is TGCGCCAGCAGCCGGAGGGGACAGGGTACGGCTAATGAAAAACTGTTTTTT.

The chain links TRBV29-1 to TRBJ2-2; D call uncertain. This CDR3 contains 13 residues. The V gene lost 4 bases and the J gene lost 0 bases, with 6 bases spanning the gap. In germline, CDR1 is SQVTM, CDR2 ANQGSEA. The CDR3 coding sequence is TGCAGCGTTGCCAACCCGAACACCGGGGAGCTGTTTTTT. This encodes CSVANPNTGELFF.

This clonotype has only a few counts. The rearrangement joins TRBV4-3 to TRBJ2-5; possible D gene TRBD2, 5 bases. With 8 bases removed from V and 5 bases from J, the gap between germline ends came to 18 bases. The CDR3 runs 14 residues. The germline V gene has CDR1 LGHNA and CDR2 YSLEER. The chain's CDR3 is CASSSETGIETQYF. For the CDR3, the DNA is TGCGCCAGCTCTTCAGAGACGGGGATTGAGACCCAGTACTTC.

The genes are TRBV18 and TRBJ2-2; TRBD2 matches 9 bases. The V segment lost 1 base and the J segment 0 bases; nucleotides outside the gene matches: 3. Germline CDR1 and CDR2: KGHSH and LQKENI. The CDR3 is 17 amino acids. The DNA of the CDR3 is TGTGCCAGCTCACCACGGACTAGCGCAACGAACACCGGGGAGCTGTTTTTT. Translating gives CASSPRTSATNTGELFF. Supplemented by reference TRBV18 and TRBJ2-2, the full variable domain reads NAGVMQNPRHLVRRRGQEARLRCSPMKGHSHVYWYRQLPEEGLKFMVYLQKENIIDESGMPKERFSAEFPKEGPSILRIQQVVRGDSAAYFCASSPRTSATNTGELFFGEGSRLTVL.

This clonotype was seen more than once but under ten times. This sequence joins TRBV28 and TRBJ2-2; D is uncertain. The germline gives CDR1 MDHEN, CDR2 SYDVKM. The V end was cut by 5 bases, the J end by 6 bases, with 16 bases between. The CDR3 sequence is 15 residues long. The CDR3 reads CASSPFSDASGELFF. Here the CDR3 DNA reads TGTGCCAGCAGTCCCTTCTCGGACGCTTCCGGGGAGCTGTTTTTT.